The present T cell receptor (beta chain) was sequenced within a study of control samples from healthy donors and cancer patients. The assay was immunoSEQ multiplex PCR, and TCRdb's table has in-frame clones only and misses some. The sample shows a few hundred thousand clones, approximately 90% of them seen only once. The ends lost 4 bases at V and 7 bases at J; junction bases unmatched: 14. Germline lookup yields CDR1 LGHNA and CDR2 YSLEER. This CDR3 is built from 17 residues. This sequence joins TRBV4-3 and TRBJ2-1, with 9 positions matching TRBD2. The material sequenced was PBMCs. This sequence originates from a man between 35 and 55 years old with head and neck cancer. The CDR3 DNA follows: TGCGCCAGCAGCCGCGTGTCGGGGCGGGGGGGACCTAATGAGCAGTTCTTC. Translating gives CASSRVSGRGGPNEQFF.